The source of this T cell receptor beta chain is a study of T cells in Graves' hyperthyroidism and ophthalmopathy. About this clonotype: One end of the junction fails to match germline, which may point to a read error.

CDR3 length equals 16 residues. Germline V gives CDR1 DFQATT, CDR2 SNEGSKA (reference sequence). TCR beta CDR3 region amplification was performed from RNA transcripts. The HTBI set primed first-round TCR CDR3 RT-PCR. TCRdb used MiXCR to reprocess the multiplex PCR reads, holding one entry per CDR3 protein. This table has about 560,000 distinct CDR3 sequences, approximately 16% appearing once. The chain employs TRBV20-1 and TRBJ2-7; TRBD1 agrees at 12 bases. Sequences were obtained from blood. This clonotype was obtained from a woman aged 18-30 years with Graves' hyperthyroidism. CDR3 sequence (DNA): TGCAGTACTAGAGATGTACTTGGGACAGGGGGCCGCGAGCAGTACTTC. Its protein product is CSTRDVLGTGGREQYF.